This T cell receptor (beta chain) is from a study of sequential checkpoint blockade in melanoma. Study in general: Patients were randomized 1:1 to nivolumab-then-ipilimumab or ipilimumab-then-nivolumab first-line. Each arm's sequence ended with maintenance nivolumab.

Sample treatment: randomized to nivolumab then ipilimumab (arm A) or the reverse (arm B). From thawed PBMCs, live CD3+CD8+ cells negative for CD19 and CD56 were sorted. Sequencing used immunoSEQ multiplex PCR; TCRdb keeps in-frame clones, though not all of them. The sample carries about 40,000 clones, about nine tenths recorded once. The ends lost 1 base at V and 9 bases at J; junction bases unmatched: 3. The CDR3 is made up of 12 amino acids. In germline, CDR1 is GTSNPN, CDR2 SVGIG (reference sequence). This clone was seen a few times. The TCR sequence derives from a human donor with melanoma. The sequencing here drew on CD8+ T cells sorted from blood (inferred from file names), taken from a patient given nivolumab and ipilimumab in sequence. The chain combines TRBV30 with TRBJ2-1, with 7 bases identical to TRBD1. Written as DNA, the CDR3 is TGTGCCTGGAGTGGACAGGGAGTTGAGCAGTTCTTC. Its protein is CAWSGQGVEQFF.